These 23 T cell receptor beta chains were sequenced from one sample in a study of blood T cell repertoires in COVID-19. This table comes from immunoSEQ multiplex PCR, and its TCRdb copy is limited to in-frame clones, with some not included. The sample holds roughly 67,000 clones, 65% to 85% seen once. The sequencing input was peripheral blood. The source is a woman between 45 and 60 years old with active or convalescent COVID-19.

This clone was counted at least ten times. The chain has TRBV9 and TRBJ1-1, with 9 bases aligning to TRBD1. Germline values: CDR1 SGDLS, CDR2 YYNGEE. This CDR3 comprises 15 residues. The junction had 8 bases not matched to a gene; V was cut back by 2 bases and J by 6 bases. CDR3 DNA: TGTGCCAGCAGCGTCTCCGGGACAGGGATGCCTGAAGCTTTCTTT. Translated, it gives CASSVSGTGMPEAFF.

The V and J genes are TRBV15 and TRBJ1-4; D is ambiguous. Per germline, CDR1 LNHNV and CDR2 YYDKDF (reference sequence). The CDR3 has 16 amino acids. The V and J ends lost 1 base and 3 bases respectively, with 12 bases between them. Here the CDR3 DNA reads TGTGCCACCAGCAGAGCGGGGTTTCGGGCTAATGAAAAACTGTTTTTT. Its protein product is CATSRAGFRANEKLFF.

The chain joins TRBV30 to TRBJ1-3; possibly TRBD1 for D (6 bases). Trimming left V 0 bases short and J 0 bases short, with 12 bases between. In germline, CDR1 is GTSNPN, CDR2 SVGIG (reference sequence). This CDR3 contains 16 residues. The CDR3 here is CAWSVQGAISGNTIYF. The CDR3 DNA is TGTGCCTGGAGTGTACAGGGTGCGATCTCTGGAAACACCATATATTTT.

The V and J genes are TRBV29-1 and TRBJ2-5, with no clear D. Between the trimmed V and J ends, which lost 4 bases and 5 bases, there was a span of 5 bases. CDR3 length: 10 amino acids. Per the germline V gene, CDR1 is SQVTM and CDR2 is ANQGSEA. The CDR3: CSVGSETQYF. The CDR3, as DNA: TGCAGCGTTGGGAGTGAGACCCAGTACTTC.

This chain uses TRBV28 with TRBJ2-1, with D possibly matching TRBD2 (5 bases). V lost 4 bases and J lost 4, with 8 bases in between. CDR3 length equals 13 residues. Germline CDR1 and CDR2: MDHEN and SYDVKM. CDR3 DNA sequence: TGTGCCAGCAGTTCCCCGGGATACAATGAGCAGTTCTTC. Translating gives CASSSPGYNEQFF.

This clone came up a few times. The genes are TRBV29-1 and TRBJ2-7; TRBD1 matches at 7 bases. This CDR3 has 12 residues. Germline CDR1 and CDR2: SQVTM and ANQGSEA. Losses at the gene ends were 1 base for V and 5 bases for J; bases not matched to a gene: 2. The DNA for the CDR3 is TGCAGCGTTGAAGGACAGGGCCACGAGCAGTACTTC. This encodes CSVEGQGHEQYF.

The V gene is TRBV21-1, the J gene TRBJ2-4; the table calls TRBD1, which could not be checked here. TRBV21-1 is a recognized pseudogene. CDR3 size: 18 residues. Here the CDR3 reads CASSQDRGNGLAKNIQYF. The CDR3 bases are TGTGCCAGCAGCCAAGACAGGGGGAACGGACTAGCCAAAAACATTCAGTACTTC.

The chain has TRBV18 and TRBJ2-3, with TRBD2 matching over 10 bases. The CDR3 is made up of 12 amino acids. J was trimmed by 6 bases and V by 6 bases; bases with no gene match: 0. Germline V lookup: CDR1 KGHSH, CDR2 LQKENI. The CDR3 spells CASSGLADTQYF. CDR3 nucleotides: TGTGCCAGCTCGGGACTAGCGGATACGCAGTATTTT.

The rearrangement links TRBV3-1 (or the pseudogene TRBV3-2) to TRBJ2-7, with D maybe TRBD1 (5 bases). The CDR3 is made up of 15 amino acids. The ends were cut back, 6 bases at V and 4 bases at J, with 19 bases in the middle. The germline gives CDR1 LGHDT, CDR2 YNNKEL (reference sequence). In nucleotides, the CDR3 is TGTGCCAGCAGTCTGGGGCCGTTAAATTCATACGAGCAGTACTTC. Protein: CASSLGPLNSYEQYF.

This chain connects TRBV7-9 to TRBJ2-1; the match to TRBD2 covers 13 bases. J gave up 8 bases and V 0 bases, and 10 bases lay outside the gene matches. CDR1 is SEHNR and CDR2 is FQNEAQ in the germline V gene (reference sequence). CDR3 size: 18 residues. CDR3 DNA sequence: TGTGCCAGCAGCTTAGCGCTAATACTAGCGGGAGGGTTTGATGAGCAGTTCTTC. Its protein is CASSLALILAGGFDEQFF.

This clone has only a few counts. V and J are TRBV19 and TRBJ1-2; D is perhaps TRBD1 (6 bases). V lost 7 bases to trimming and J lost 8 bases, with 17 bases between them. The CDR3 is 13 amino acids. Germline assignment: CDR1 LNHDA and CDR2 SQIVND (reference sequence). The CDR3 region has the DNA TGTGCCAGTAAACTACACAGGGATGACGGCTACACCTTC. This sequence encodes CASKLHRDDGYTF.

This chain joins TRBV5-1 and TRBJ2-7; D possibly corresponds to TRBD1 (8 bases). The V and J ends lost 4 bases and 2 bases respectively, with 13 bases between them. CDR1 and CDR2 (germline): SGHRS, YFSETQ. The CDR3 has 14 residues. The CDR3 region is CASSQQGGTYEQYF. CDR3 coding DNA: TGCGCCAGCAGCCAACAGGGGGGGACCTACGAGCAGTACTTC.

CDR3 sequence reads: CASSSTGELYEQYF. For the CDR3, the DNA is TGTGCCAGCAGTTCGACAGGGGAGCTCTACGAGCAGTACTTC. The chain joins TRBV6-2 or TRBV6-3 to TRBJ2-7, with 8 bases aligning to TRBD1. Trimming took 4 bases from V and 3 from J; bases not matched to a gene: 5. CDR1 and CDR2 (germline): MNHEY, SVGEGT. CDR3 size: 14 residues.

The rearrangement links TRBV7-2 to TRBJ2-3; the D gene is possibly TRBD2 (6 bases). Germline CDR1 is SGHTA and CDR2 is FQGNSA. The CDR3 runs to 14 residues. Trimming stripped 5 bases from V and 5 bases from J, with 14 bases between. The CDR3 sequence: CASSPNQGGDTQYF. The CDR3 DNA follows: TGTGCCAGCAGCCCTAATCAGGGAGGAGATACGCAGTATTTT.

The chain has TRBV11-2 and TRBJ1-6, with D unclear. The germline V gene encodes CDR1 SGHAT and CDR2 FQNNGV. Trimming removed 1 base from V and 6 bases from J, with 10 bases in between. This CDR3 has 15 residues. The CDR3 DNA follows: TGTGCCAGCAGCTTAGGGCTCCCCCTTAATTCACCCCTCCACTTT. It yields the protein CASSLGLPLNSPLHF. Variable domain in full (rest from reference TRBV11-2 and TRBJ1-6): EAGVAQSPRYKIIEKRQSVAFWCNPISGHATLYWYQQILGQGPKLLIQFQNNGVVDDSQLPKDRFSAERLKGVDSTLKIQPAKLEDSAVYLCASSLGLPLNSPLHFGNGTRLTVT.

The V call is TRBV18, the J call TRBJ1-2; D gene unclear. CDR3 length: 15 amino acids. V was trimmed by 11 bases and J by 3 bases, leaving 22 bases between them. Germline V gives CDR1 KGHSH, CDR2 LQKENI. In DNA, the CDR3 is TGTGCCCGCGGGGTAGGGCCAATTATGGACTATGGCTACACCTTC. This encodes CARGVGPIMDYGYTF. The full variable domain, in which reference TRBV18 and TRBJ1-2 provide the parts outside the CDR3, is NAGVMQNPRHLVRRRGQEARLRCSPMKGHSHVYWYRQLPEEGLKFMVYLQKENIIDESGMPKERFSAEFPKEGPSILRIQQVVRGDSAAYFCARGVGPIMDYGYTFGSGTRLTVV.

For the CDR3, the DNA is TGCGCCAGCAGCTTGGGACAGGGGGTCAATCAGCCCCAGCATTTT. Translated, it gives CASSLGQGVNQPQHF. The V call is TRBV5-1, the J call TRBJ1-5, with 9 bases lining up with TRBD1. The V and J ends lost 0 bases and 3 bases, in that order; junction bases with no gene match: 1. Germline-derived CDR1 and CDR2 are SGHRS and YFSETQ. This CDR3 spans 15 amino acids.

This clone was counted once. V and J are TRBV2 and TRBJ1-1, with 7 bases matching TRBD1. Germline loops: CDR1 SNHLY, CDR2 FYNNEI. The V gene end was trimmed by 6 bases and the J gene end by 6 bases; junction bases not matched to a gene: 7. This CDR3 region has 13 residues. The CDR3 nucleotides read TGTGCCAGCAGGACAGGGCTGGGGGCTGAAGCTTTCTTT. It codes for CASRTGLGAEAFF.

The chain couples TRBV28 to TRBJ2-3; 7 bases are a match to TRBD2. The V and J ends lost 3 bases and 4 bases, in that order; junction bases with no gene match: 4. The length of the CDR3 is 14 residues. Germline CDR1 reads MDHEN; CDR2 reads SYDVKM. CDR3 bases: TGTGCCAGCAGTTTCGGGGGGACCCCAGATACGCAGTATTTT. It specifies CASSFGGTPDTQYF.

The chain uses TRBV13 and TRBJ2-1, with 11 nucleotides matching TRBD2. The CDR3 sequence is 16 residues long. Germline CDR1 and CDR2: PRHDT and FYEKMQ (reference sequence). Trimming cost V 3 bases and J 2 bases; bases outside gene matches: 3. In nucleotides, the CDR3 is TGTGCCAGCAGCTTGGGACTAGCGGTTCCCTACAATGAGCAGTTCTTC. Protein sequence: CASSLGLAVPYNEQFF.

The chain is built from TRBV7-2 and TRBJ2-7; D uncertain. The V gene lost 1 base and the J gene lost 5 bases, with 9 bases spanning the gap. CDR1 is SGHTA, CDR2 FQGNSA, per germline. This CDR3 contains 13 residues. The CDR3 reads CASSLGQNNEQYF. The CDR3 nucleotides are TGTGCCAGCAGCTTAGGGCAGAACAACGAGCAGTACTTC.

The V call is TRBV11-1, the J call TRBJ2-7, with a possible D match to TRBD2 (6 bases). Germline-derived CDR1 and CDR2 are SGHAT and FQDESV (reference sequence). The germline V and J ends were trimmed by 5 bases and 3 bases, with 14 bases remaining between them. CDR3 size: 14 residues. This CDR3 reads CASSATRSGYEQYF. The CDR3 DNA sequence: TGTGCCAGCAGCGCGACTAGAAGTGGCTACGAGCAGTACTTC.

This CDR3 is CASSVGANGELFF. The CDR3 DNA reads TGTGCCAGCAGCGTTGGAGCCAACGGGGAGCTGTTTTTT. The chain links TRBV7-3 to TRBJ2-2; D is unclear. The CDR3 has 13 residues. The germline CDR1 and CDR2 sequences are SGHTA and FQGTGA. Trimming stripped 5 bases from V and 7 bases from J, with 11 bases between.